A single sample is the source of the 15 T cell receptor beta chains below, sequenced in a study of T-cell memory formation after mild COVID-19. TCRdb re-called the 5' RACE reads with MiXCR, one entry per CDR3 protein. The table lists over 300,000 distinct CDR3 sequences, about 20% of them singletons, with around 20% in the top ten. The sample taken for sequencing was PBMCs or a T cell subset sorted from them (not recorded which). These receptors were collected from a man aged 18 to 29 who had mild COVID-19 (a few samples of this study predate the infection). Cell type and time point are not known.

This clonotype was observed a handful of times. CDR3 sequence: CATSTNGAGDGYTF. The CDR3 DNA reads as TGTGCCACCAGCACCAACGGGGCAGGGGATGGCTACACCTTC. The chain employs TRBV15 and TRBJ1-2; tentative D call: TRBD1 (6 bases). The CDR3 totals 14 residues. V was pared by 4 bases and J by 6 bases, with 15 bases between. From germline, CDR1 is LNHNV and CDR2 YYDKDF (reference sequence).

The table lists this clonotype with a few counts. The chain couples TRBV6-2 or TRBV6-3 to TRBJ2-7; D perhaps matches TRBD1 (5 bases). This CDR3 has 15 residues. In germline, CDR1 is MNHEY, CDR2 SVGEGT. The germline V and J ends were trimmed by 6 bases and 2 bases, with 17 bases remaining between them. The CDR3 bases are TGTGCCAGCAGCAACCCTGTCAAGGGGACCTACGAGCAGTACGTC. It yields the protein CASSNPVKGTYEQYV.

The chain recombines TRBV7-9 with TRBJ1-2; TRBD1 agrees at 7 bases. Germline CDR1 is SEHNR and CDR2 is FQNEAQ (reference sequence). The CDR3 runs 13 residues. V lost 5 bases to trimming and J lost 7 bases; unmatched junction nucleotides: 7. The CDR3 nucleotides are TGTGCCAGCAGCGTAGATTACAGGGGTGGCTACACCTTC. It is translated as CASSVDYRGGYTF.

The rearrangement uses TRBV5-1 and TRBJ1-6, with 7 bases matching TRBD1. The CDR3 sequence is 15 residues long. The V and J ends lost 0 bases and 9 bases, in that order; junction bases with no gene match: 6. Germline V gives CDR1 SGHRS, CDR2 YFSETQ. The CDR3 loop reads CASSLAYTGVSPLHF. The CDR3 nucleotides are TGCGCCAGCAGCTTGGCTTACACAGGGGTTTCACCCCTCCACTTT.

This clonotype turned up a few times. V gene TRBV9 combines with J gene TRBJ2-1; D remains unclear. This CDR3 has 13 residues. V shed 0 bases and J shed 9 bases, with 10 bases lying between them. Germline CDR1 reads SGDLS; CDR2 reads YYNGEE. In DNA, the CDR3 is TGTGCCAGCAGCGTAGGGGCAGGTAGTGAGCAGTTCTTC. Its translation is CASSVGAGSEQFF.

This clonotype was picked up a small number of times. The chain is built from TRBV7-9 and TRBJ2-7; 9 bases are a match to TRBD1. The germline V gene has CDR1 SEHNR and CDR2 FQNEAQ (reference sequence). CDR3 length: 15 amino acids. With 5 bases clipped from V and 5 bases from J, the junction kept 10 bases outside the gene matches. CDR3 nucleotide sequence: TGTGCCAGCAGCCCGGCCTGGGACAGGGCACACGAGCAGTACTTC. Its protein product is CASSPAWDRAHEQYF.

This chain connects TRBV4-3 to TRBJ2-7; 7 bases map to TRBD1. Germline V gene lookup returns CDR1 LGHNA and CDR2 YSLEER. The CDR3 spans 15 residues. V was pared by 6 bases and J by 2 bases, with 10 bases of the junction left unmatched. The CDR3, as DNA: TGCGCCAGCAGTTTTACTACCGGGACAGCCTACGAGCAGTACTTC. Amino acids: CASSFTTGTAYEQYF.

This clonotype was counted between two and nine times. The CDR3, as DNA: TGTGCCAGCAAAATGGGACGGTTCTACGAGCAGTACTTC. Its protein is CASKMGRFYEQYF. The chain has TRBV12-3 or TRBV12-4 and TRBJ2-7; D could derive from TRBD1 or TRBD2 (5 bases each). Trimming removed 7 bases from V and 3 bases from J, with 13 bases in between. The CDR3 has 13 amino acids.

The rearrangement joins TRBV5-1 to TRBJ2-5; TRBD2 matches at 8 bases. Germline V gene lookup returns CDR1 SGHRS and CDR2 YFSETQ. The CDR3 totals 14 residues. V shed 2 bases and J 3 bases; nucleotides not matched to a gene: 3. The CDR3 here is CASSFTGGEETQYF. The DNA for the CDR3 is TGCGCCAGCAGCTTTACGGGGGGGGAAGAGACCCAGTACTTC.

The chain is built from TRBV20-1 and TRBJ1-1, with no clear D. There are 14 residues in the CDR3. Trimming stripped 0 bases from V and 1 base from J, with 9 bases between. Germline CDR1 DFQATT, CDR2 SNEGSKA (reference sequence). CDR3 loop: CSARDPRENTEAFF. As DNA, the CDR3 is TGCAGTGCTAGAGATCCCCGAGAGAACACTGAAGCTTTCTTT.

The sample holds a few counts of this clonotype. V gene TRBV4-2 combines with J gene TRBJ1-1; no clear D. From germline, CDR1 is LGHNA and CDR2 YNFKEQ. The V gene lost 1 base and the J gene lost 1 base, with 19 bases spanning the gap. This CDR3 has 18 amino acids. This CDR3 reads CASSQGSDGWAPNTEAFF. The CDR3 DNA reads TGTGCCAGCAGCCAAGGGTCGGATGGGTGGGCACCGAACACTGAAGCTTTCTTT.

The chain is built from TRBV12-3 or TRBV12-4 and TRBJ2-3; a weak D match, TRBD2 (5 bases). V dropped 7 bases and J dropped 3 bases, with 14 bases sitting between them. There are 14 residues in the CDR3. CDR3 bases: TGTGCCAGCACCCCTGGCAGGAGGACAGATACGCAGTATTTT. Translation: CASTPGRRTDTQYF.

This clonotype was seen a few times. The chain joins TRBV6-6 to TRBJ2-1; D is unclear. Trimming pared 2 bases from V and 10 bases from J, leaving 9 bases between. The germline V gene encodes CDR1 MNHNY and CDR2 SVGAGI (reference sequence). CDR3 length: 12 amino acids. The CDR3 DNA follows: TGTGCCAGCAGTTACCCCCGAAGGGAGCAGTTCTTC. Its translation: CASSYPRREQFF.

This clonotype showed up just a few times. The chain employs TRBV7-8 and TRBJ2-2, with a possible D match to TRBD2 (6 bases). CDR3 length: 14 residues. Trimming shortened V by 6 bases and J by 5 bases, and 13 bases separated the two germline ends. Germline assignment: CDR1 SGHVS and CDR2 FQNEAQ. The CDR3 reads CASSRRAGTGELFF. The CDR3 DNA reads TGTGCCAGCAGTCGGAGGGCAGGGACCGGGGAGCTGTTTTTT.

The V and J genes are TRBV5-1 and TRBJ1-2; D is uncertain. Trimming took 1 base from V and 1 from J, leaving 8 bases between them. This CDR3 comprises 14 residues. From germline, CDR1 is SGHRS and CDR2 YFSETQ. The CDR3 sequence is CASSLSGSNYGYTF. The CDR3 coding sequence is TGCGCCAGCAGCTTGAGTGGCAGTAACTATGGCTACACCTTC. The full variable domain, its missing parts supplied by reference TRBV5-1 and TRBJ1-2, is KAGVTQTPRYLIKTRGQQVTLSCSPISGHRSVSWYQQTPGQGLQFLFEYFSETQRNKGNFPGRFSGRQFSNSRSEMNVSTLELGDSALYLCASSLSGSNYGYTFGSGTRLTVV.